This TCR beta chain is drawn from a study of T cell responses to AZD1222 COVID-19 vaccine. Study-level points and caveats: Donors were largely white British and mainly female; clonal diversity was possibly underestimated. A rise in Spike-specific TCR breadth and depth followed two AZD1222 doses.

CDR1 and CDR2 (germline): SGHDN, FVKESK. V gave up 4 bases and J gave up 9 bases, with 12 bases separating them. This CDR3 has 12 residues. Concerning this clone itself: The antigen is unknown.

Generated by immunoSEQ multiplex PCR, the TCRdb table keeps only in-frame clones and is missing some. The repertoire holds around 100,000 clones, approximately 91% seen once, with 15% to 20% in the top ten. Here the sequenced sample was peripheral blood, taken on day 0 of AZD1222 vaccination. The chain carries TRBV14 and TRBJ1-2; D may be TRBD1 (6 bases). The TCR comes from an adult in good health. CDR3 nucleotide sequence: TGTGCCAGCAGCCTGACAGGTATTAGCTACACCTTC. Protein: CASSLTGISYTF.